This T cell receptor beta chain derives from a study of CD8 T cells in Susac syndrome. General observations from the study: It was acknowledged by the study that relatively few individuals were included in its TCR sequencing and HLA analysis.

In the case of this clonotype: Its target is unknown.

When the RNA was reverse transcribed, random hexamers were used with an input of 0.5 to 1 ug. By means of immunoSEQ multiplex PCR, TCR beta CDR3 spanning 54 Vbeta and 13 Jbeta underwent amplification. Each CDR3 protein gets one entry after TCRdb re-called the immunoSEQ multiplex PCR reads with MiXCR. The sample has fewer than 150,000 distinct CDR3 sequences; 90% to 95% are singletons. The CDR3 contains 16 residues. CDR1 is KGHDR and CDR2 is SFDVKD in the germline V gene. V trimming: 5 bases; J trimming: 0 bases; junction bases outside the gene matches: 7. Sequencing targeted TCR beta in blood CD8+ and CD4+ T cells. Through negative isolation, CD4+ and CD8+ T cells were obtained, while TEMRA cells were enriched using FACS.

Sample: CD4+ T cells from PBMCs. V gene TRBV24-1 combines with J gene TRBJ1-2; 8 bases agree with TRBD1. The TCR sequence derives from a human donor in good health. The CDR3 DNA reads TGTGCCACCAGTGCCGAGACGACAGGGGCTAACTATGGCTACACCTTC. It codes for CATSAETTGANYGYTF.